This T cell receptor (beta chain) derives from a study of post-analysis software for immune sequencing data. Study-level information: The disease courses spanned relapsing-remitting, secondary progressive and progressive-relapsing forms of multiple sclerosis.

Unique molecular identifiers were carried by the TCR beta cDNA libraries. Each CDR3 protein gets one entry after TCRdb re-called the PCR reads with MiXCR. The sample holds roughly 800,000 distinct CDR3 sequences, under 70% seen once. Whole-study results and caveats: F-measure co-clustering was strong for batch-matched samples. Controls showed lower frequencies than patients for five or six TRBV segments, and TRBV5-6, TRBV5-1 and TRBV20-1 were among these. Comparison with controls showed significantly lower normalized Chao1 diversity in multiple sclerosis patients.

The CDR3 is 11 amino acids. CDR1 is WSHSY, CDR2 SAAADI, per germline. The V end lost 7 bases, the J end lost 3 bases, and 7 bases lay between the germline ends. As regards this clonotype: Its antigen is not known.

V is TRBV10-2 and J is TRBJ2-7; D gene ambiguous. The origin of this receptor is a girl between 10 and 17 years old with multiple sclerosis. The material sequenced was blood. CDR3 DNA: TGCGCCAGCAAGGGCGGCTACGAGCAGTACTTC. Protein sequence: CASKGGYEQYF.